These T cell receptor beta chains were read from a single sample in a study of immune heterogeneity within non-small cell lung tumors. TCRdb redid the calling of the multiplex PCR reads with MiXCR, one entry per CDR3 protein. The sample includes some 2,900 distinct CDR3 sequences, roughly 40% of them seen just once. Sequencing input: lung tumor tissue. The receptors were sampled from a woman in her fifties or sixties with non-small cell lung cancer. Both conserved end residues are part of each CDR3. A D gene is named only where the DNA matches it firmly. A clone size is listed for some rows: how often the clone was seen (once, few, many), or a class if it is expanded.

TRBV2,once,TRBJ1-1,-,TGTGCCAGCTGGCCGGCCGGGTCAACGATGAACACTGAAGCTTTCTTT,CASWPAGSTMNTEAFF
TRBV19,medium-sized,TRBJ2-3,-,TGTGCCAGTAGAAGGGCAGATACGCAGTATTTT,CASRRADTQYF
TRBV7-8,few,TRBJ1-4,-,TGTGCCAGCAGCTTCGGTCTTGCAACTAATGAAAAACTGTTTTTT,CASSFGLATNEKLFF
TRBV28,medium-sized,TRBJ2-7,-,TGTGCCAGCAGTGCTCCCAACGAGCAGTACTTC,CASSAPNEQYF
TRBV30,large,TRBJ2-1,TRBD1,TGTGCCTGGAAATTTGGACAGGCTTCGCTCTTC,CAWKFGQASLF
TRBV6-1,medium-sized,TRBJ1-3,-,TGTGCCAGCAGCCGGGACGGATACTCTGGAAACACCATATATTTT,CASSRDGYSGNTIYF
TRBV6-1,large,TRBJ2-7,-,TGTGCCAGCAGTGACATTCTTGGGGATCCTACCTACGAGCAGTACTTC,CASSDILGDPTYEQYF
TRBV4-1,-,TRBJ1-2,-,TGCGCCAGCAGCCAAGATTACGGGTTAGACTATGGCCACACCTTC,CASSQDYGLDYGHTF
TRBV2,medium-sized,TRBJ2-1,-,TGTGCCAGCAGGGGGGACTCCCACTCCTACAATGAGCAGTTCTTC,CASRGDSHSYNEQFF
TRBV28,-,TRBJ1-1,TRBD1,TGTGCCAGCAGAGAACAGGGGCGAATGAACACTGAAGCTTTCTTT,CASREQGRMNTEAFF
TRBV29-1,medium-sized,TRBJ1-5,-,TGCAGCGTTCGACGAGGGGCAGGTCAGCCCCAGCATTTT,CSVRRGAGQPQHF
TRBV3-1,medium-sized,TRBJ2-7,-,TGTGCCAGCAGCCAAGGTCACAGGGCCTACGAGCAGTACTTC,CASSQGHRAYEQYF
TRBV6-1,medium-sized,TRBJ1-1,-,TGTGCCAGCAGTACCCGGAGGGGGATCACTGAAGCTTTCTTT,CASSTRRGITEAFF
TRBV7-3,-,TRBJ2-1,-,TGTGCCAGCAGCGGCGGGACCTTTCGCAATGAGCAGTTCTTC,CASSGGTFRNEQFF
TRBV3-1,-,TRBJ2-7,-,TGTGCCAGCAGCCGGCGGGACCAATCCTACGAGCAGTACTTC,CASSRRDQSYEQYF
TRBV19,medium-sized,TRBJ2-2,-,TGTGCCAGTAGTATTTCAGACGCGAACACCGGGGAGCTGTTTTTT,CASSISDANTGELFF
TRBV19,-,TRBJ1-2,TRBD1,TGTGCCAGTAGTGTCCCGGGACAGGGATCGTTCCATGGCTACACCTTC,CASSVPGQGSFHGYTF
TRBV28,-,TRBJ2-7,TRBD2,TGTGCCACCCAAACTAGCGGGAGCCGCTACGAGCAGTACTTC,CATQTSGSRYEQYF
TRBV6-2/TRBV6-3,large,TRBJ2-7,TRBD2,TGTGCCAGCAGTTCCCCCCCCCCGGGAAGCGGGGACGGCGAGCAGTACTTC,CASSSPPPGSGDGEQYF
TRBV7-3,-,TRBJ2-4,TRBD2,TGTGCCAGCAGCTTACAAGCGGGAGGGTCTAACATTCAGTACTTC,CASSLQAGGSNIQYF
TRBV19,-,TRBJ1-5,-,TGTGCCAGTAGTATAGATGGACGGACTAATCAGGCCCAGCATTTT,CASSIDGRTNQAQHF
TRBV20-1,-,TRBJ2-1,TRBD2,TGCAGTGCTCCGACTAGCGGGGATTACAATGAGCAGTTCTTC,CSAPTSGDYNEQFF
TRBV11-3,medium-sized,TRBJ2-2,-,TGTGCCAGCAGCTTAAAAGGGTTCACCGGGGAGCTGTTTTTT,CASSLKGFTGELFF
TRBV20-1,once,TRBJ2-5,TRBD2,TGCAGTGCTAGATCTGGAACTAGCGGGAGCGGAGGAGAGACCCAGTACTTC,CSARSGTSGSGGETQYF
TRBV6-6,-,TRBJ2-2,-,TGTGCCAGCAGTTACTCGGCCGACGGCACCGGGGAGCTGTTTTTT,CASSYSADGTGELFF
TRBV20-1,-,TRBJ1-1,TRBD1,TGCAGTGCTAGTGCGACAGGGGGCAGGACTGAAGCTTTCTTT,CSASATGGRTEAFF
TRBV3-1,medium-sized,TRBJ2-5,-,TGTGCCAGCAGCCCCACCAGGACAGTCGGAGAGACCCAGTACTTC,CASSPTRTVGETQYF
TRBV28,medium-sized,TRBJ1-2,-,TGTGCCAGCAGTTTAGGACTTTCCTATGGCTACACCTTC,CASSLGLSYGYTF
TRBV5-4,-,TRBJ2-7,TRBD1,TGTGCCAGCAGCTTTAACTACGGGACAGGGAGTAACGAGCAGTACTTC,CASSFNYGTGSNEQYF